This TCR beta chain was observed in a study of shared clonotypes between healthy human individuals (dated by TCRdb to 2019 to 2021). For the study in its entirety: The cohort included a few men and a couple of women between 18 and 49 years of age. For each donor, CD4 naive and CD4 memory were each given three plates, CD8 naive was given two plates, and CD8 memory was given one plate. Blood TCR repertoires of roughly five healthy adults were deeply sequenced to estimate repertoire size and the extent of clonotype sharing between individuals. Different laboratories and diverse techniques were used to prepare libraries and sequence TCR repertoires, to increase sequencing depth and limit assay-specific biases. Each donor's leukapheresis produced roughly between roughly 0.85 and 9.5 billion PBMCs.

Concerning this clone itself: Its antigen specificity is not known. The sample holds no much larger clone one base away, and base qualities are not on file.

TCR CDR3 regions were amplified from genomic DNA by multiplex PCR using the deep immunoSEQ assay. Genomic DNA extracted from each cell subset was distributed evenly over all wells of several immunoSEQ 96-well plates, and each plate served as one replicate. For sorted subsets, approximately 190 ng genomic DNA, equal to some 30,000 T cell genomes, was loaded into each replicate PCR. Purified libraries were quantified with a Qubit 3.0 fluorometer, sized on a Bioanalyzer 2100, and re-quantified with the KAPA Library Quantification kit. A separate single-read 150-cycle Illumina NextSeq 550 flow cell was used to sequence each immunoSEQ 96-well plate. For the original study's pipeline: The immunoSEQ output contained only junctional sequences without quality scores, so filtering could not match that applied to full-length reads. Sequences were annotated with PyIR, a Python wrapper for IgBLAST v1.9, and V/J genes and CDR3 were assigned using IMGT germline references. Any read was removed if the V/J assignment was weak (E-value above 1e-6), the CDR3 was missing, or the read contained stop codons, out-of-frame junctions, or ambiguous translated residues. V3J clonotypes were defined as sequences sharing the same inferred V gene, J gene, and CDR3 amino acid sequence. To compute the percentage overlap between repertoires, the number of shared unique clonotypes was divided by the size of the smaller repertoire. RTK rarefaction, the Chao1 estimator, and Recon v2.1 estimates of unobserved clonotypes were used to assess repertoire richness. Generation probabilities were computed with OLGA for all TCRbeta clonotypes obtained by the gDNA method from several donors. TCRdb retrieved this table from immuneACCESS and kept in-frame rearrangements only. Not all clones are present; in checked studies, unresolved V genes account for under half, and no reason is known for the remainder. That table is the source of V, J and clone size, and D and trimming were worked out from the DNA. The sample records over 1.5 million clones, around 98% of which are singletons. The ten largest clones represent approximately 0.45% of the sample.

Healthy HIV-negative adults with no recently reported acute infections or vaccinations were included as donors. All donors were Caucasian adults living in Nashville, Tennessee, USA. CD4+ T cells were enriched by magnetic negative selection; naive cells were then positively selected on CD45RA, and the negative fraction formed the memory subset. Blood was obtained by leukapheresis, after which PBMCs were separated by Ficoll-Histopaque density gradient centrifugation and cryopreserved in liquid nitrogen vapor phase. Analytical flow cytometry was used to check the purity and quantity of each magnetically sorted T cell population. Each sorted fraction had its genomic DNA isolated and then quantified by UV absorbance on a Nanodrop 2000c. Paper-wide results and their limitations: Based on pairwise subsampling, the degree of clonotype sharing among donors was expected to be affected by sequencing depth. Sampling was restricted to blood, and TCR repertoires in tissue are likely to differ from TCR repertoires in blood. Because the study included only a small number of donors, the genetic and exposure-history diversity represented was limited. Compared with non-shared clonotypes, clonotypes shared by all four sorted-subset donors had higher generation probabilities. Naive subsets generally had larger estimated clonotype richness than memory subsets. When several donors were compared, the shared fraction of clonotypes was around 5% for naive CD4, over 3% for naive CD8, 2% to 2.5% for memory CD4, and 0.4% for memory CD8. Even with the large sequencing depth, rarefaction of the sorted-subset datasets indicated that sequencing was incomplete.

CDR1 SGDLS and CDR2 YYNGEE were looked up in the germline V gene. Counted from cysteine to phenylalanine, this CDR3 has 17 amino acids. Of the read, only the CDR3 DNA is kept; its 51 bases are in frame from base 1. Ends trimmed: V by 4 bases, J by 4 bases; bases unmatched to a gene: 14. The sequence links TRBV9 to TRBJ2-1; TRBD1 matches 7 bases in the middle. Sample: naive CD4+ T cells sorted from blood. The sample's cell subset or site label, in plain terms: CD45RA+ positively selected. The clonotype comes from a man aged 25 to 45 in good health. The CDR3 sequence is CASSSTRNSDRYNEQFF. The nucleotide sequence reads TGTGCCAGCAGCTCTACCAGAAACTCGGACAGGTACAATGAGCAGTTCTTC.